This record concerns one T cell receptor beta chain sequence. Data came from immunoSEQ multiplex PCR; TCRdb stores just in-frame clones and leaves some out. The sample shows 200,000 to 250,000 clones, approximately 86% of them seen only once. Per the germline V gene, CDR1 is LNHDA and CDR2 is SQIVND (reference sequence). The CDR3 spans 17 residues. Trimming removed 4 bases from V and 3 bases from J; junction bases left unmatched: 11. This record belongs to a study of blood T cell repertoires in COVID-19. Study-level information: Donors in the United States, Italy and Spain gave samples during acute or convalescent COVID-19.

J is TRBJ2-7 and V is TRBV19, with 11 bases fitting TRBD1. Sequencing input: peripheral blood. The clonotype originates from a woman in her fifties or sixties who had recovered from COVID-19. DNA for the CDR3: TGTGCCAGTAGTACAAGGACAGGGGGCGGTTGGCTCTACGAGCAGTACTTC. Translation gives CASSTRTGGGWLYEQYF.